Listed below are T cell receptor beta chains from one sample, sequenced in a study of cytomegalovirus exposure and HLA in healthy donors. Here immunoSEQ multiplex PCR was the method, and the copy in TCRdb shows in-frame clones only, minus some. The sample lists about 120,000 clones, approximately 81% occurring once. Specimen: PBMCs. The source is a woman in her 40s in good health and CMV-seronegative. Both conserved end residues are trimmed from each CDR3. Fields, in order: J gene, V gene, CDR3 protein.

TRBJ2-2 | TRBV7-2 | ASSRTSGSHTGELF
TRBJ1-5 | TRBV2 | ASSGDSGQPQH
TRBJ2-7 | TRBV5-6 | ASTMTGSSYEQY
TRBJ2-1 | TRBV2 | ASLVRAGGWGEQF
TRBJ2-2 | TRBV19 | ASRPLLNTGELF
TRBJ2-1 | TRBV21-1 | ASSQTWTESSYNEQF
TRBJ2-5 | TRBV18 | ASSEQQETQY
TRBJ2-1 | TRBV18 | ASSPTGLGDEQF
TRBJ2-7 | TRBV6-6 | ASTDYTWRSNDEQY
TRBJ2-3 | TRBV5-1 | ASSSVLTDTQY
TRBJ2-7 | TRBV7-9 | ASSSLAGPPFYEQY
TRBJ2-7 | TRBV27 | ASSPQGSLSYEQY
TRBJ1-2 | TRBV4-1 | ASSQGPRGANYGYT
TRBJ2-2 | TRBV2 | ASSEARTVTGELF
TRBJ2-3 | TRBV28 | ASSSLAKGADTQY
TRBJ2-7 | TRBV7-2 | ASSSPSSYEQY
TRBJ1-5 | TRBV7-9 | ASNYGWGQGDLSNQPQH
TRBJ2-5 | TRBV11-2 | ASSLSLRDGQETQY
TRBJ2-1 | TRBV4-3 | ASSLSGGIYNEQF
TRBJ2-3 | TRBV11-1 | ASSFRDSVTDTQY
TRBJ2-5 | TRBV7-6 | ASSLYPSGIQETQY
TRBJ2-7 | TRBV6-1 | ASSDPSAGYEQY
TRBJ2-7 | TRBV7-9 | ASSLATGIRSYEQY
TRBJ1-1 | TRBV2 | ASRVRQDVNEAF
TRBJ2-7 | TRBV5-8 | ASSYSAGTEQY
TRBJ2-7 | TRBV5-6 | ASSSPGQGIYEQY
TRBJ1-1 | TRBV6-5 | ASINRGMNTEAF
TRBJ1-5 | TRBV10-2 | ASSDEGNSNQPQH
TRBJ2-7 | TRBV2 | ASSAGTSGYEQY
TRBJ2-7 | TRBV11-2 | ASSNGREWTGEQY
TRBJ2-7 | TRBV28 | ASSIPALREQY
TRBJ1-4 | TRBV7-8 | ASSPSSGTGNEKLF